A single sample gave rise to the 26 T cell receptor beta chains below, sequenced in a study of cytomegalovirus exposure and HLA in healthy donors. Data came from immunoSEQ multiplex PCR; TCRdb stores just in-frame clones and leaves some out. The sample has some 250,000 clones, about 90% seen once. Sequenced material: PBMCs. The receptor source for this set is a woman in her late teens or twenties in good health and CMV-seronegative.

The CDR3 region is CASRQGSLNQPQHF. The CDR3 DNA reads TGTGCCAGCAGACAGGGGTCGCTTAATCAGCCCCAGCATTTT. The gene calls are TRBV6-1 and TRBJ1-5; 7 positions agree with TRBD1. V was clipped by 6 bases and J by 4 bases; unmatched bases: 6. CDR1 MNHNS and CDR2 SASEGT come from the germline V gene. This CDR3 region has 14 residues.

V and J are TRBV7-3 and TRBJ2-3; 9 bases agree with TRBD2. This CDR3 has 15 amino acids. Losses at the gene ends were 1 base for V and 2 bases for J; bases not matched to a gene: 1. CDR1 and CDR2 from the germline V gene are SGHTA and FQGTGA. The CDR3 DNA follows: TGTGCCAGCAGCTTAAAGCGGGGGGACACAGATACGCAGTATTTT. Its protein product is CASSLKRGDTDTQYF.

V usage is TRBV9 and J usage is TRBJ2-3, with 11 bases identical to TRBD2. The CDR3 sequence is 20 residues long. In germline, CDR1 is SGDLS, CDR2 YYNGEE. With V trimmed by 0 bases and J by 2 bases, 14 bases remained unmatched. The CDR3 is CASSVDPPLLAGGDTDTQYF. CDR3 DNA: TGTGCCAGCAGCGTAGATCCCCCTCTCTTAGCGGGGGGGGACACAGATACGCAGTATTTT.

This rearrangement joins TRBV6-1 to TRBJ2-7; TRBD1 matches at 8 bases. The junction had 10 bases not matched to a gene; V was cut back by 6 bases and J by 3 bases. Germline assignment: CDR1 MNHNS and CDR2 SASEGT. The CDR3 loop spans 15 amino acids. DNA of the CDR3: TGTGCCAGCAGGACCGGGACAGGAGGATACTACGAGCAGTACGTC. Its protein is CASRTGTGGYYEQYV.

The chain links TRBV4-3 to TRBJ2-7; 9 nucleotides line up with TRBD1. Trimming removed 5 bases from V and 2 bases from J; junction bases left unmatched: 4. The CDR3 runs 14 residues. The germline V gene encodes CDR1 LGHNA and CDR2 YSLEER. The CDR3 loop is CASSTGTGTYEQYF. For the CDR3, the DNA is TGCGCCAGCAGCACCGGGACAGGGACCTACGAGCAGTACTTC.

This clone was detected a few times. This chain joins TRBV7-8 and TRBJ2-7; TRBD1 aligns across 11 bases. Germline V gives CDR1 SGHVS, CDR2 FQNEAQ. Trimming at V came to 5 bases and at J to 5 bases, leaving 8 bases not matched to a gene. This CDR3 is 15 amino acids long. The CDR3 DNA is TGTGCCAGCAGCCCACGGGACAGGGGGACCCACGAGCAGTACTTC. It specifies CASSPRDRGTHEQYF.

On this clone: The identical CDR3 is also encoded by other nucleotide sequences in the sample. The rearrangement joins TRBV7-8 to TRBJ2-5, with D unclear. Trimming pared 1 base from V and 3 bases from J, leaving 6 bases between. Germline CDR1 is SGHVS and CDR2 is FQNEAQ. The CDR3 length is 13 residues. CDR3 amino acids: CASSLGQKETQYF. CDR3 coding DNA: TGTGCCAGCAGCTTAGGGCAGAAAGAGACCCAGTACTTC.

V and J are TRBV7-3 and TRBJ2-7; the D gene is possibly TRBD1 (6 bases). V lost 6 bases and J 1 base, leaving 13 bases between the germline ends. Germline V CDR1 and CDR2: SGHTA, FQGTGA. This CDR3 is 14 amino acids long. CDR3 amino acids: CASRSTGSSYEQYF. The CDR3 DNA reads TGTGCCAGCAGGTCTACAGGGAGTTCCTACGAGCAGTACTTC.

The CDR3 spells CASSRTPALDTDTQYF. CDR3 DNA sequence: TGTGCCAGCAGCCGGACACCCGCCTTGGACACAGATACGCAGTATTTT. The chain carries TRBV2 and TRBJ2-3; tentatively, D is TRBD1 (5 bases). CDR1 is SNHLY, CDR2 FYNNEI, per germline. The V gene lost 6 bases and the J gene lost 2 bases, with 18 bases spanning the gap. The CDR3 has 16 residues.

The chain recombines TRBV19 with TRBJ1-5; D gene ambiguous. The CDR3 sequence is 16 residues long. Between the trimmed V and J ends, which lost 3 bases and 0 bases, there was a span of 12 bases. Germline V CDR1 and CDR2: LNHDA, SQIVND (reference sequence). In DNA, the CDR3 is TGTGCCAGTAGTATTCCGCGAGAATATAGCAATCAGCCCCAGCATTTT. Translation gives CASSIPREYSNQPQHF.

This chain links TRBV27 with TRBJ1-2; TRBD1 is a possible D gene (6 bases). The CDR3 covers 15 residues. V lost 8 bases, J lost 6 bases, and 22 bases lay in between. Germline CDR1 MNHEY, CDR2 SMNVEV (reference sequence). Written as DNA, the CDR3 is TGTGCCAGCGGGGGACTACAGGGTTCGATGGATGGCTACACCTTC. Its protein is CASGGLQGSMDGYTF.

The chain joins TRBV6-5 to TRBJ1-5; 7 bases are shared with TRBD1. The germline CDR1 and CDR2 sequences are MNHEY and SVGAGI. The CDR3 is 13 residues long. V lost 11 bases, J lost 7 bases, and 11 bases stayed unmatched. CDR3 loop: CAVGRGRGQPQHF. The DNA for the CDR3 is TGTGCCGTGGGTAGGGGGCGAGGGCAGCCCCAGCATTTT.

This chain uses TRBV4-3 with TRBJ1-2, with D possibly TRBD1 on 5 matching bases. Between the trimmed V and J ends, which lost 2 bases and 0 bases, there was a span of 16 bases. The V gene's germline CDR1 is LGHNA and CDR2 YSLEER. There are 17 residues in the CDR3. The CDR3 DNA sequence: TGCGCCAGCAGCCAAAAAACGTGGGGGGAGGCTAACTATGGCTACACCTTC. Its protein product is CASSQKTWGEANYGYTF.

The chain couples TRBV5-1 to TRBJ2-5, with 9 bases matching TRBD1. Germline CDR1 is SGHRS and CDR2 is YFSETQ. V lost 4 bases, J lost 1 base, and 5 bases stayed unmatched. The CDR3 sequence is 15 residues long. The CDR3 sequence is CASSPGTGTQETQYF. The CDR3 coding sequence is TGCGCCAGCAGCCCCGGGACAGGGACCCAAGAGACCCAGTACTTC.

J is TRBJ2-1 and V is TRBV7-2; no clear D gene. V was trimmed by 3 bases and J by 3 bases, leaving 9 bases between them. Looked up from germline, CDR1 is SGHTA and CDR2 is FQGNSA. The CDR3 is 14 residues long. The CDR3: CASSFSKSYNEQFF. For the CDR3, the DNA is TGTGCCAGCAGCTTTAGTAAAAGCTACAATGAGCAGTTCTTC. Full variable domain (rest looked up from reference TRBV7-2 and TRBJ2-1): GAGVSQSPSNKVTEKGKDVELRCDPISGHTALYWYRQSLGQGLEFLIYFQGNSAPDKSGLPSDRFSAERTGGSVSTLTIQRTQQEDSAVYLCASSFSKSYNEQFFGPGTRLTVL.

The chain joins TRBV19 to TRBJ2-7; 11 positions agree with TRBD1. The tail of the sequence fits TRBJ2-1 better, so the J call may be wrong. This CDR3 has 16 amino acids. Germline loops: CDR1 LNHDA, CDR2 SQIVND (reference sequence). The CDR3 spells CASSIWDRGAYNEQFF. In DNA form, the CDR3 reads TGTGCCAGTAGTATTTGGGACAGGGGGGCGTACAATGAGCAGTTCTTC.

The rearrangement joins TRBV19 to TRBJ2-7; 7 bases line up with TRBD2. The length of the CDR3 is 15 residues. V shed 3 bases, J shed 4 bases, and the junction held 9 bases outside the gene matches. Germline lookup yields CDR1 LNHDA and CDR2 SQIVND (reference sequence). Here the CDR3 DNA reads TGTGCCAGTAGTATTAGCGGGTCAGCGGTGTACGAGCAGTACGTC. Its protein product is CASSISGSAVYEQYV.

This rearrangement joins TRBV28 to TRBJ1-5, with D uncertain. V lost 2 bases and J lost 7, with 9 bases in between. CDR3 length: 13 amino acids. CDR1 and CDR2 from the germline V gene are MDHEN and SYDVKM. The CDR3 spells CASSLMREQPQHF. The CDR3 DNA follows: TGTGCCAGCAGTTTAATGCGGGAGCAGCCCCAGCATTTT.

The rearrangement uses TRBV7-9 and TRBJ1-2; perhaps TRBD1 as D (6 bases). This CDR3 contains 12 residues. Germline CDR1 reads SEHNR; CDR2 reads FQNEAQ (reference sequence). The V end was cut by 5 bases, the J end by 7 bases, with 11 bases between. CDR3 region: CASSPQGAGYTF. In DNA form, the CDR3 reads TGTGCCAGCAGCCCACAGGGAGCTGGCTACACCTTC.

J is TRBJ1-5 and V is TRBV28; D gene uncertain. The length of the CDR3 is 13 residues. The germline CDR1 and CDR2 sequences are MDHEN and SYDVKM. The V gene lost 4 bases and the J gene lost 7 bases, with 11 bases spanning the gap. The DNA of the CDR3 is TGTGCCAGCAGTTACCCGAGTAGCCAGCCCCAGCATTTT. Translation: CASSYPSSQPQHF. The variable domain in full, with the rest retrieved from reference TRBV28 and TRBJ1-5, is DVKVTQSSRYLVKRTGEKVFLECVQDMDHENMFWYRQDPGLGLRLIYFSYDVKMKEKGDIPEGYSVSREKKERFSLILESASTNQTSMYLCASSYPSSQPQHFGDGTRLSIL.

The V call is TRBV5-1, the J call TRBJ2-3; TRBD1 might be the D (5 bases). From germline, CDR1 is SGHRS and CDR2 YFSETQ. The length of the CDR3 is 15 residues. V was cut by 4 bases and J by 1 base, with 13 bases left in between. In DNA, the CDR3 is TGCGCCAGCAGCCCGATGGGGCTGCGCACAGATACGCAGTATTTT. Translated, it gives CASSPMGLRTDTQYF. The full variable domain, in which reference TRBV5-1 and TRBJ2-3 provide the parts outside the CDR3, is KAGVTQTPRYLIKTRGQQVTLSCSPISGHRSVSWYQQTPGQGLQFLFEYFSETQRNKGNFPGRFSGRQFSNSRSEMNVSTLELGDSALYLCASSPMGLRTDTQYFGPGTRLTVL.

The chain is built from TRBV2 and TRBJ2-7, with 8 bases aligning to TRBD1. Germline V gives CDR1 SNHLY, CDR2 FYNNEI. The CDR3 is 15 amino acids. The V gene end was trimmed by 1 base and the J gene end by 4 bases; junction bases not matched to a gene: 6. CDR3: CASSEEGTGLYEQYF. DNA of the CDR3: TGTGCCAGCAGTGAAGAAGGGACAGGTTTGTACGAGCAGTACTTC.

DNA of the CDR3: TGCGCCAGCAGCCAACTACTCGGGAGGCGCGCTGAAGCTTTCTTT. Its protein product is CASSQLLGRRAEAFF. The chain has TRBV4-1 and TRBJ1-1; D uncertain. Germline V CDR1 and CDR2: MGHRA, YSYEKL. The V end lost 2 bases, the J end lost 6 bases, and 16 bases lay between the germline ends. The CDR3 contains 15 residues.

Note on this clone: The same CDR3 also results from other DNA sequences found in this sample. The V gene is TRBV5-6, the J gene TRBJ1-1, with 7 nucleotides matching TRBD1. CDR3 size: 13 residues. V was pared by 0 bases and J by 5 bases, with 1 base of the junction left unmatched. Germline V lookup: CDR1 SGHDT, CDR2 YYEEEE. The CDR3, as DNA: TGTGCCAGCAGCTTGGGCAGGGGGACTGAAGCTTTCTTT. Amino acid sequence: CASSLGRGTEAFF. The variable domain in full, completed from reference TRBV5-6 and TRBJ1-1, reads DAGVTQSPTHLIKTRGQQVTLRCSPKSGHDTVSWYQQALGQGPQFIFQYYEEEERQRGNFPDRFSGHQFPNYSSELNVNALLLGDSALYLCASSLGRGTEAFFGQGTRLTVV.

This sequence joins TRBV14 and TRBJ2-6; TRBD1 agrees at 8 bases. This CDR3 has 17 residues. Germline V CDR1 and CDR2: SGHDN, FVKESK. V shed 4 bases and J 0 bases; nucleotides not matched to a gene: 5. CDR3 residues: CASSRGQGDSGANVLTF. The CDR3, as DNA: TGTGCCAGCAGCCGCGGACAGGGCGACTCTGGGGCCAACGTCCTGACTTTC. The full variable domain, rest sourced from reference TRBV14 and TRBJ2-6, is EAGVTQFPSHSVIEKGQTVTLRCDPISGHDNLYWYRRVMGKEIKFLLHFVKESKQDESGMPNNRFLAERTGGTYSTLKVQPAELEDSGVYFCASSRGQGDSGANVLTFGAGSRLTVL.

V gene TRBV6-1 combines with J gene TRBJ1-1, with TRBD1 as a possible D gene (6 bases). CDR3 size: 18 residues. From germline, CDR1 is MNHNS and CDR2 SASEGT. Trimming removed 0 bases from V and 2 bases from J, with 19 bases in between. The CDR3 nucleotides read TGTGCCAGCAGTGAAGCGCTCGGCAGGGGCCAAATTAACACTGAAGCTTTCTTT. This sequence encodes CASSEALGRGQINTEAFF.